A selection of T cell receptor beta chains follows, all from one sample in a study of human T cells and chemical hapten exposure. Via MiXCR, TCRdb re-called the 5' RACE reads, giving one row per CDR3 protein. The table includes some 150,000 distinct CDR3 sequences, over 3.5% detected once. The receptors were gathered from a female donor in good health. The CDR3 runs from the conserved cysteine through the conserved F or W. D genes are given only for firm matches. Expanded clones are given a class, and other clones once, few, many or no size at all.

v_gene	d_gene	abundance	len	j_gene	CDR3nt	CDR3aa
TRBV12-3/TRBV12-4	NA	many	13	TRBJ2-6	TGTGCCAGCAGCGAACCTGGGGCCAACGTCCTGACTTTC	CASSEPGANVLTF
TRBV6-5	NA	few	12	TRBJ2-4	TGTGCCACGGGGACACCTAAAAACATTCAGTACTTC	CATGTPKNIQYF
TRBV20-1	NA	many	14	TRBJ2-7	TGCAGTGCCTCACGGGGGGCATTATCCTACGAGCAGTACTTC	CSASRGALSYEQYF
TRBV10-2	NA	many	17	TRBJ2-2	TGCGCCAGCAGTGAGTTACCACCGGGTTATAACACCGGGGAGCTGTTTTTT	CASSELPPGYNTGELFF
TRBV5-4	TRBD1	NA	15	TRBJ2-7	TGTGCCAGCAGCTCACCAGGGACAGATCCCTACGAGCAGTACTTC	CASSSPGTDPYEQYF
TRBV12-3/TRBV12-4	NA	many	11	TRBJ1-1	TGTGCCAGCAGTTTAGGGCAGGGCGGCTTCTTT	CASSLGQGGFF
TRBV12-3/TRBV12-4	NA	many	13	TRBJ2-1	TGTGCCAGCAGTCCGCGCCGGCTTTATGAGCAGTTCTTC	CASSPRRLYEQFF
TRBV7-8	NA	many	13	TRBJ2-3	TGTGCCAGCAGATTTAGATACACAGATACGCAGTATTTT	CASRFRYTDTQYF
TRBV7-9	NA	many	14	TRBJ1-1	TGTGCCAGCATCTCCGGGCTCTCGAGCCCGGAAGCTTTCTTT	CASISGLSSPEAFF
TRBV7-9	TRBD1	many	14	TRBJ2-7	TGTGCCAGCAGCACCGGACAGGGTATAGACGAGCAGTACTTC	CASSTGQGIDEQYF
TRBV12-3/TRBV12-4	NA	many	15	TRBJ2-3	TGTGCCAGCAGTTTAGGGTTCATCAGCACAGATACGCAGTATTTT	CASSLGFISTDTQYF
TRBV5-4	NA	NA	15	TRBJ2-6	TGTGCCAGCAGCTTGGTGGCGGCCGGGGCCAACGTCCTGACTTTC	CASSLVAAGANVLTF
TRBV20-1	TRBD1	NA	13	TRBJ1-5	TGCAGTGCCACGGACAGGGTAGCTCAGCCCCAGCATTTT	CSATDRVAQPQHF
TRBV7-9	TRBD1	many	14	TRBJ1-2	TGTGCCAGCAGCCTGGGGACAGGACTACCTGGCTACACCTTC	CASSLGTGLPGYTF
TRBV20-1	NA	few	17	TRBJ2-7	TGCAGTGCTAGCCCCGTGGGTCTAGCTACCCTAGGGAGGGAGCAGTACTTC	CSASPVGLATLGREQYF
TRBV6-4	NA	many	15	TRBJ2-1	TGTGCCAGCAGTCACTACAGGGGAGGTGAGGATGAGCAGTTCTTC	CASSHYRGGEDEQFF
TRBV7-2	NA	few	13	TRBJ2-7	TGTGCCAGCAGCCTTAGGAGGCAATACGAGCAGTACTTC	CASSLRRQYEQYF
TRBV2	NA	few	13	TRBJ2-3	TGTGCCACCGCTAGCCGCAACACAGATACGCAGTATTTT	CATASRNTDTQYF
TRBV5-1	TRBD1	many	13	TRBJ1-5	TGCGCCAGCAGCTACAGGGGGGATCAGCCCCAGCATTTT	CASSYRGDQPQHF
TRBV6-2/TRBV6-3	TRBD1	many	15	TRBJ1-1	TGTGCCAGCAGTCGAGACAGGGCCATGAACACTGAAGCTTTCTTT	CASSRDRAMNTEAFF
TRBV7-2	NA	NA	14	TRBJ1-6	TGTGCCAGCAGCTTATCACGGGGGAGTTCACCCCTCCACTTT	CASSLSRGSSPLHF
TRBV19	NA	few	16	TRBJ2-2	TGTGCCAGTAGTATCTTGGCAGGGATGGGGACCGGGGAGCTGTTTTTT	CASSILAGMGTGELFF
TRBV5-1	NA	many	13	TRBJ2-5	TGCGCCAGCATGCAGGGGTCAGGAGAGACCCAGTACTTC	CASMQGSGETQYF
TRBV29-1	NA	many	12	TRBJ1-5	TGCAGCGTTGGGTCTTATAATCAGCCCCAGCATTTT	CSVGSYNQPQHF
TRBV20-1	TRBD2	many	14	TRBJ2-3	TGCAGTGCTAGGGGACTAGCGAATACAGATACGCAGTATTTT	CSARGLANTDTQYF
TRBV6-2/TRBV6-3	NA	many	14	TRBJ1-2	TGTGCCAGCTTTAAGGGGATGAGCAACTATGGCTACACCTTC	CASFKGMSNYGYTF
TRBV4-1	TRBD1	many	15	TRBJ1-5	TGCGCCAGCAGCCAAGATGAGGGGGCGCGACCGCCCCAGCATTTT	CASSQDEGARPPQHF
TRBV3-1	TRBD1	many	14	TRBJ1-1	TGTGCCAGCAGCCAAACAGGGGTAATGACTGAAGCTTTCTTT	CASSQTGVMTEAFF
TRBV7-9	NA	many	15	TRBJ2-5	TGTGCCAGCAGCTTAGGCAGTATCCACGGGGAGACCCAGTACTTC	CASSLGSIHGETQYF
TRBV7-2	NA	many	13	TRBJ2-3	TGTGCCAGCAGCTCAGACTGGACAGATACGCAGTATTTT	CASSSDWTDTQYF
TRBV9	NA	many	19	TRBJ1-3	TGTGCCAGCAGCACCCCTGGAGGGACGGGGCCGATTTCTGGAAACACCATATATTTT	CASSTPGGTGPISGNTIYF
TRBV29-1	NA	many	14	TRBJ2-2	TGCAGCGTTGAATCGGGGCACGGCACCGGGGAGCTGTTTTTT	CSVESGHGTGELFF
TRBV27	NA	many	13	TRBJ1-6	TGTGCCAGCTCAACACGGGAAGCGACACCCCTCCACTTT	CASSTREATPLHF
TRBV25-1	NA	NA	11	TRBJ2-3	TGTGCCAGCAGTAGTTCCCATACGCAGTATTTT	CASSSSHTQYF
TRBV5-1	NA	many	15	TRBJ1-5	TGCGCCAGCAGCTTGTCGGGGGGGGGCAATCAGCCCCAGCATTTT	CASSLSGGGNQPQHF
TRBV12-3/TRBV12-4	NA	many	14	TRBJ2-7	TGTGCCAGCAGTTTCCTCGGCAGGGCCTACGAGCAGTACTTC	CASSFLGRAYEQYF
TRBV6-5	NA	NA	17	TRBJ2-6	TGTGCCAGCAGTTACGGCAGGGGCAGCTCTGGGGCCAACGTCCTGACTTTC	CASSYGRGSSGANVLTF
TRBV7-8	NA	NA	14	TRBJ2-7	TGTGCCAGCAGCTTTAACAGGGTTTGGGGCGAGCAGTACTTC	CASSFNRVWGEQYF
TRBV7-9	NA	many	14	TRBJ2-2	TGTGCCAGCAGCACCAGGACTAACACCGGGGAGCTGTTTTTT	CASSTRTNTGELFF
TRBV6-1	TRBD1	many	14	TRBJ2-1	TGTGCCAGCAACCGGGACAGGGGAATTAATGAGCAGTTCTTC	CASNRDRGINEQFF
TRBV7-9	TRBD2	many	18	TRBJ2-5	TGTGCCAGCAGCTTATTTCAACTAGCGGGGGGAGCCACGCAGACCCAGTACTTC	CASSLFQLAGGATQTQYF
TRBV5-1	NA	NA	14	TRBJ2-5	TGCGCCAGCAGCCTGGACATACCTTTAGAGACCCAGTACTTC	CASSLDIPLETQYF
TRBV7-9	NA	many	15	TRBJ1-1	TGTGCCAGCAGCTCTACAGGGCCAGGACGGCCTGAAGCTTTCTTT	CASSSTGPGRPEAFF
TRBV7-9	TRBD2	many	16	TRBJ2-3	TGTGCCAGCAGCTTGTGGCGGGGGGGCCTCACAGATACGCAGTATTTT	CASSLWRGGLTDTQYF
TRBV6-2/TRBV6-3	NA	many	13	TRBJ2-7	TGTGCCAGCAGTTACCCAACAGAGAGCCAGCAGTACTTC	CASSYPTESQQYF